Below are 5 T cell receptor beta chains sequenced from a single sample in a study of T cells in Graves' hyperthyroidism and ophthalmopathy. Researchers amplified the TCR beta CDR3 regions from RNA transcripts. The HTBI set primed first-round TCR CDR3 RT-PCR. One entry per CDR3 protein results from TCRdb running MiXCR on the multiplex PCR reads. The table lists hundreds of thousands of distinct CDR3 sequences, less than 30% of them singletons. The sample was blood. These receptors were collected from a man aged 40-50 years with Graves' hyperthyroidism that later progressed to Graves' ophthalmopathy.

The table lists this clonotype with a few counts. The chain is built from TRBV7-3 and TRBJ2-5, with unresolved D. The CDR3 covers 15 residues. Germline loops: CDR1 SGHTA, CDR2 FQGTGA. Between the trimmed V and J ends, which lost 5 bases and 2 bases, there was a span of 15 bases. The CDR3 DNA is TGTGCCAGCAGCCCCAAAATAGAGAGTCAAGAGACCCAGTACTTC. Amino acid sequence: CASSPKIESQETQYF. Looking up the rest from reference TRBV7-3 and TRBJ2-5 gives the full variable domain: GAGVSQTPSNKVTEKGKYVELRCDPISGHTALYWYRQSLGQGPEFLIYFQGTGAADDSGLPNDRFFAVRPEGSVSTLKIQRTERGDSAVYLCASSPKIESQETQYFGPGTRLLVL.

In this sample, this clonotype turned up many times. This chain joins TRBV14 and TRBJ1-2; 8 nucleotides agree with TRBD1. Germline trimming cut 4 bases from V and 7 bases from J; bases unmatched to any gene: 5. Germline CDR1 reads SGHDN; CDR2 reads FVKESK. The CDR3 is made up of 13 amino acids. DNA of the CDR3: TGTGCCAGCAGCCTTCAGGGGGCTTTTGGCTACACCTTC. Protein: CASSLQGAFGYTF.

In its sample, this clonotype was seen many times. This chain uses TRBV19 with TRBJ1-5; the D gene is possibly TRBD1 (5 bases). Germline V gene sequence: CDR1 LNHDA, CDR2 SQIVND (reference sequence). This CDR3 is 15 amino acids long. Deletions cut 0 bases from V and 6 bases from J, with 12 bases between. The chain's CDR3 is CASSIEPRGRQPQHF. Here the CDR3 DNA reads TGTGCCAGTAGTATAGAGCCACGGGGCCGTCAGCCCCAGCATTTT.

This clonotype was observed many times. The chain uses TRBV11-2 and TRBJ2-2, with 7 bases fitting TRBD2. The CDR3 loop spans 19 amino acids. Trimming took 5 bases from V and 1 from J; bases not matched to a gene: 16. Germline values: CDR1 SGHAT, CDR2 FQNNGV. The CDR3 spells CASSAQGPGLAENTGELFF. The CDR3 DNA is TGTGCCAGCAGCGCACAAGGTCCGGGTCTAGCGGAGAACACCGGGGAGCTGTTTTTT. The whole variable domain, filled in from reference TRBV11-2 and TRBJ2-2, reads EAGVAQSPRYKIIEKRQSVAFWCNPISGHATLYWYQQILGQGPKLLIQFQNNGVVDDSQLPKDRFSAERLKGVDSTLKIQPAKLEDSAVYLCASSAQGPGLAENTGELFFGEGSRLTVL.

There are many counts of this clonotype. This sequence joins TRBV9 and TRBJ1-3, with a possible D match to TRBD1 (6 bases). This CDR3 is built from 14 residues. Trimming removed 3 bases from V and 4 bases from J, with 11 bases in between. The germline gives CDR1 SGDLS, CDR2 YYNGEE. CDR3 loop: CASSADSRGNTIYF. CDR3 coding DNA: TGTGCCAGCAGCGCGGACAGCCGCGGAAACACCATATATTTT.